These T cell receptor beta chains were read from a single sample in a study of CD8 T cells in ankylosing spondylitis. TCRdb passed the 5' RACE reads through MiXCR, listing each CDR3 protein once. The sample has a few hundred thousand distinct CDR3 sequences, roughly 8% seen once. The sample comprised blood, either unsorted or a sorted T cell fraction (not recorded which). The receptors stem from a male donor with ankylosing spondylitis. Each CDR3 is given with its conserved first and last residue. The order of the fields is J gene, clone size, D gene, CDR3 length, V gene, CDR3 protein, CDR3 DNA. The D gene is left open where the match is weak. Size values are once, few and many counts, or a class for expanded clones, and some rows have none.

TRBJ2-1,few,TRBD2,15,TRBV20-1,CSAQWRTSGYNEQFF,TGCAGTGCCCAGTGGCGGACTAGCGGTTACAATGAGCAGTTCTTC
TRBJ1-3,.,.,15,TRBV6-1,CASGRRTEEGNTIYF,TGTGCCAGCGGACGAAGGACGGAAGAAGGAAACACCATATATTTT
TRBJ1-6,.,TRBD1,18,TRBV4-1,CASSQEVMGQLYNSPLHF,TGCGCCAGCAGCCAAGAAGTAATGGGACAGCTTTATAATTCACCCCTCCACTTT
TRBJ2-1,many,TRBD2,15,TRBV29-1,CSVESTGGPLNEQFF,TGCAGCGTTGAGTCTACGGGAGGGCCGCTCAATGAGCAGTTCTTC
TRBJ2-5,.,.,13,TRBV29-1,CSVEGWESETQYF,TGCAGCGTTGAGGGGTGGGAGTCAGAGACCCAGTACTTC
TRBJ1-3,.,.,13,TRBV4-1,CASSESSGNTIYF,TGCGCCAGCAGCGAGAGCTCTGGAAACACCATATATTTT
TRBJ2-5,.,.,12,TRBV7-3,CASSLYGETQYF,TGTGCCAGCAGCTTATACGGGGAGACCCAGTACTTC
TRBJ2-7,few,TRBD2,14,TRBV7-2,CASSRLAAAYEQYF,TGTGCCAGCAGCAGACTAGCGGCCGCCTACGAGCAGTACTTC
TRBJ1-3,.,.,14,TRBV12-3/TRBV12-4,CASNAVRLGNTIYF,TGTGCCAGCAACGCAGTCAGGCTTGGAAACACCATATATTTT
TRBJ2-1,many,TRBD2,15,TRBV14,CASSQLSGGWNEQFF,TGTGCCAGCAGCCAATTATCGGGAGGGTGGAATGAGCAGTTCTTC
TRBJ1-1,many,.,13,TRBV20-1,CSARVTGSTEAFF,TGCAGTGCTAGAGTCACAGGGTCCACTGAAGCTTTCTTT
TRBJ2-3,.,TRBD2,17,TRBV29-1,CSVEDLIAGGPLYTQYF,TGCAGCGTTGAAGATCTTATAGCGGGAGGCCCGCTCTATACGCAGTATTTT
TRBJ2-7,.,TRBD1,13,TRBV6-6,CASSQTGSHEQYF,TGTGCCAGCAGCCAGACAGGGTCCCACGAGCAGTACTTC
TRBJ2-3,.,TRBD2,13,TRBV9,CASSGTSADTQYF,TGTGCCAGCAGTGGGACTAGCGCTGATACGCAGTATTTT
TRBJ1-5,.,.,15,TRBV20-1,CSAGGSGHQYQPQHF,TGCAGTGCCGGGGGTTCGGGACACCAATATCAGCCCCAGCATTTT
TRBJ2-7,few,.,12,TRBV27,CASSPPLAEQYF,TGTGCCAGCAGTCCCCCCCTTGCCGAGCAGTACTTC
TRBJ2-7,.,.,14,TRBV7-8,CASSLGLGDYEQYF,TGTGCCAGCAGCTTAGGGTTGGGGGACTACGAGCAGTACTTC
TRBJ2-2,many,TRBD1,16,TRBV2,CASRTSTQGAIRELFF,TGTGCCAGCAGAACCTCCACGCAGGGGGCGATCCGGGAGCTGTTTTTT
TRBJ1-4,.,TRBD1,17,TRBV20-1,CSARDLTGQLTDGKLFF,TGCAGTGCTAGAGACCTGACGGGACAGCTCACCGATGGGAAACTGTTTTTT
TRBJ1-2,.,.,12,TRBV6-6,CASSYRPYGYTF,TGTGCCAGCAGTTACAGGCCCTATGGCTACACCTTC
TRBJ2-7,many,TRBD2,14,TRBV27,CASSLTSVLYEQYF,TGTGCCAGCAGTCTGACTAGCGTCCTCTACGAGCAGTACTTC
TRBJ2-2,.,TRBD1,16,TRBV6-1,CASSPGQGPNTGELFF,TGTGCCAGCAGTCCTGGACAGGGACCTAACACCGGGGAGCTGTTTTTT
TRBJ1-1,.,.,13,TRBV6-4,CASSDDWNTEAFF,TGTGCCAGCAGTGACGATTGGAACACTGAAGCTTTCTTT
TRBJ2-7,.,TRBD2,16,TRBV3-1,CASSQGGTSGSYEQYF,TGTGCCAGCAGCCAAGGGGGGACTAGCGGGTCCTACGAGCAGTACTTC
TRBJ2-5,few,.,15,TRBV19,CASSIAQANFGTQYF,TGTGCCAGTAGTATAGCCCAGGCGAACTTCGGGACCCAGTACTTC
TRBJ1-4,few,.,16,TRBV3-1,CASSPYLGTTNEKLFF,TGTGCCAGCAGCCCTTATCTGGGGACAACTAATGAAAAACTGTTTTTT
TRBJ2-3,.,.,12,TRBV9,CASNTLTDTQYF,TGTGCCAGCAACACCCTCACAGATACGCAGTATTTT
TRBJ2-3,many,.,14,TRBV9,CASSPLGVTDTQYF,TGTGCCAGCAGCCCACTGGGAGTTACAGATACGCAGTATTTT
TRBJ2-7,.,TRBD2,15,TRBV28,CASRRLAGGAYEQYF,TGTGCCAGCAGGCGACTAGCGGGAGGTGCCTACGAGCAGTACTTC
TRBJ2-1,.,.,14,TRBV12-3/TRBV12-4,CASSYLGSYNEQFF,TGTGCCAGCAGTTATCTAGGCTCCTACAATGAGCAGTTCTTC
TRBJ2-7,.,TRBD2,14,TRBV20-1,CSARTSGRLYEQYF,TGCAGTGCTAGAACTAGCGGGAGGCTATACGAGCAGTACTTC
TRBJ1-4,many,TRBD1,13,TRBV12-3/TRBV12-4,CASSTGQGEKLFF,TGTGCCAGCAGTACAGGACAGGGGGAAAAACTGTTTTTT
TRBJ2-1,.,.,12,TRBV11-2,CASSLDLGEQFF,TGTGCCAGCAGCTTAGACCTTGGTGAGCAGTTCTTC
TRBJ1-1,.,.,14,TRBV6-4,CASSDSGGETEAFF,TGTGCCAGCAGTGACTCGGGTGGGGAAACTGAAGCTTTCTTT
TRBJ2-3,.,TRBD2,17,TRBV3-1,CASSRTSGRRSTDTQYF,TGTGCCAGCAGCCGGACTAGCGGGAGGCGTAGCACAGATACGCAGTATTTT
TRBJ1-2,many,TRBD1,14,TRBV7-8,CASSLKGQGYGYTF,TGTGCCAGCAGCTTAAAGGGACAGGGGTATGGCTACACCTTC
TRBJ2-2,few,.,17,TRBV5-1,CASSFRPGGPNTGELFF,TGCGCCAGCAGCTTCCGACCAGGCGGGCCGAACACCGGGGAGCTGTTTTTT
TRBJ2-1,.,TRBD2,16,TRBV5-6,CASSLGGRALVDEQFF,TGTGCCAGCAGCTTGGGCGGGAGGGCCCTCGTCGATGAGCAGTTCTTC
TRBJ2-1,many,.,16,TRBV20-1,CSAIGGGQRVYNEQFF,TGCAGTGCTATAGGAGGGGGCCAGCGGGTCTACAATGAGCAGTTCTTC
TRBJ2-5,few,.,12,TRBV6-2/TRBV6-3,CASTRLGETQYF,TGTGCCAGCACCAGACTGGGGGAGACCCAGTACTTC
TRBJ2-5,many,TRBD2,15,TRBV29-1,CSAIPGLAGGETQYF,TGCAGCGCAATCCCGGGACTAGCGGGAGGAGAGACCCAGTACTTC
TRBJ2-1,many,TRBD1,15,TRBV3-1,CASSQEGDSYNEQFF,TGTGCCAGCAGCCAAGAAGGGGACAGCTACAATGAGCAGTTCTTC
TRBJ2-5,.,TRBD2,14,TRBV30,CAWSSSGTEETQYF,TGTGCCTGGAGTTCCAGCGGGACTGAAGAGACCCAGTACTTC
TRBJ2-7,many,TRBD2,13,TRBV20-1,CSANSGRSYEQYF,TGCAGTGCAAATAGCGGGAGAAGCTACGAGCAGTACTTC
TRBJ2-2,few,.,15,TRBV9,CASSVDWAVTGELFF,TGTGCCAGCAGCGTAGATTGGGCGGTCACCGGGGAGCTGTTTTTT
TRBJ2-5,.,.,14,TRBV7-6,CASSLDRREETQYF,TGTGCCAGCAGCTTAGATCGCAGGGAAGAGACCCAGTACTTC
TRBJ2-1,.,TRBD2,14,TRBV12-3/TRBV12-4,CASSLGTTVNEQFF,TGTGCCAGCAGTTTGGGGACTACCGTGAATGAGCAGTTCTTC